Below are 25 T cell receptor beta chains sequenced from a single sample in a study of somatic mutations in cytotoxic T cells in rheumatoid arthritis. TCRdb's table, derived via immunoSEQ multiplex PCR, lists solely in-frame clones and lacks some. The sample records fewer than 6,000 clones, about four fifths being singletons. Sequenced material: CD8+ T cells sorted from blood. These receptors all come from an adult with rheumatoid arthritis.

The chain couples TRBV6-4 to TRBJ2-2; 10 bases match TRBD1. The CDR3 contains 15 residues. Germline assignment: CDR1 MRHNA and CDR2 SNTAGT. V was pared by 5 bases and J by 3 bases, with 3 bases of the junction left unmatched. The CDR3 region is CASSIGQGDTGELFF. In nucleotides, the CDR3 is TGTGCCAGCAGTATAGGACAGGGGGACACCGGGGAGCTGTTTTTT.

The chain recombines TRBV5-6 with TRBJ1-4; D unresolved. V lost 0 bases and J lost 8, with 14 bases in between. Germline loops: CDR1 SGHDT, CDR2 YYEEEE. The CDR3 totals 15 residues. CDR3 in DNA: TGTGCCAGCAGCTTGGAGGAGGGCGGTGGGGAAAAACTGTTTTTT. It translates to CASSLEEGGGEKLFF.

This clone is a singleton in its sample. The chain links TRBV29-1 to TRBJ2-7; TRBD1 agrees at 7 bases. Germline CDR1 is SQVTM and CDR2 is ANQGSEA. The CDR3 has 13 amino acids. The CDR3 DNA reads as TGCAGTGCTAGGGACAGTCCATACTACGAGCAGTACTTC. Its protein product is CSARDSPYYEQYF.

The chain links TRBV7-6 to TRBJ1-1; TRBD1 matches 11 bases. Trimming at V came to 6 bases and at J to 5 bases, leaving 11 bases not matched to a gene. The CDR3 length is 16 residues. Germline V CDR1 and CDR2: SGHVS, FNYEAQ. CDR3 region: CASSHGQGAGGTEAFF. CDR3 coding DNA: TGTGCCAGCAGTCACGGACAGGGGGCAGGTGGGACTGAAGCTTTCTTT.

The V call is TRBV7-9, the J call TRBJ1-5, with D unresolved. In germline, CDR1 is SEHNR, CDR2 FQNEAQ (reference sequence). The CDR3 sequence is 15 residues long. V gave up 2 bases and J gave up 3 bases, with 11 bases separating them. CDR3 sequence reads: CASSLSGQLNQPQHF. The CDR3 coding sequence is TGTGCCAGCAGCTTATCCGGGCAGCTCAATCAGCCCCAGCATTTT. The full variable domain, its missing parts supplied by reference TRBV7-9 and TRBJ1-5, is DTGVSQNPRHKITKRGQNVTFRCDPISEHNRLYWYRQTLGQGPEFLTYFQNEAQLEKSRLLSDRFSAERPKGSFSTLEIQRTEQGDSAMYLCASSLSGQLNQPQHFGDGTRLSIL.

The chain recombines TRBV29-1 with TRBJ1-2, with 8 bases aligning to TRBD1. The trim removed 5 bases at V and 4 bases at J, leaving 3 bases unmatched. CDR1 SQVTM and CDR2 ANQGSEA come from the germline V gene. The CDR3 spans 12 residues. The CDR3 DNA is TGCAGCGTTACAGGGGGGGGCTATGGCTACACCTTC. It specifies CSVTGGGYGYTF.

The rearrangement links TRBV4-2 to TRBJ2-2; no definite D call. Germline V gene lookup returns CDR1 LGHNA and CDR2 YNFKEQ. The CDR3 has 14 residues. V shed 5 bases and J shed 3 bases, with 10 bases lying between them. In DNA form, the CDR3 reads TGTGCCAGCAGCGACCCGAACTACACCGGGGAGCTGTTTTTT. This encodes CASSDPNYTGELFF.

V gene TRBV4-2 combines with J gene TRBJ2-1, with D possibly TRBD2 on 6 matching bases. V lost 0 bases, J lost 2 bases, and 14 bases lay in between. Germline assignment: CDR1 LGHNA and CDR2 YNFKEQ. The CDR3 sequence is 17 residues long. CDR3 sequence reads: CASSQESSGDPYNEQFF. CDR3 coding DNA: TGTGCCAGCAGCCAAGAATCGTCGGGAGACCCCTACAATGAGCAGTTCTTC.

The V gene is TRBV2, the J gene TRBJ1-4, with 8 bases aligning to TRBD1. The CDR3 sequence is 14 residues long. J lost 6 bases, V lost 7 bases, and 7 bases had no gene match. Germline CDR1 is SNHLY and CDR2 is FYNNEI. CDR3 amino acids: CASNADRAYEKLFF. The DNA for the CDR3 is TGTGCCAGCAACGCGGACAGGGCGTATGAAAAACTGTTTTTT.

Written as DNA, the CDR3 is TGTGCCAGCAGTGCTTCCTTAGCGGGAGGTTACTCTGGGGCCAACGTCCTGACTTTC. Translation gives CASSASLAGGYSGANVLTF. The chain joins TRBV6-4 to TRBJ2-6; the match to TRBD2 covers 10 bases. Germline V gene data show CDR1 as MRHNA and CDR2 as SNTAGT. J gave up 0 bases and V 4 bases, and 9 bases lay outside the gene matches. This CDR3 region has 19 residues.

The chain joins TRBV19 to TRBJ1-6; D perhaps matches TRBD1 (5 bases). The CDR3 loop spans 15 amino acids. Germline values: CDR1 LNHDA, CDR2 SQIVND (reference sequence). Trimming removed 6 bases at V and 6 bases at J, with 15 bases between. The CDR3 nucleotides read TGTGCCAGTAGCCCTTATGGGGGTTTTAATTCACCCCTCCACTTT. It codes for CASSPYGGFNSPLHF.

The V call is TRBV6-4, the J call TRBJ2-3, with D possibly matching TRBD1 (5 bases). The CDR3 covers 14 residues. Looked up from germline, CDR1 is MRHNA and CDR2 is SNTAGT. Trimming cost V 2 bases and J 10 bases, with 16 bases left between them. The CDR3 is CASSDGDGQQAQYF. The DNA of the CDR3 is TGTGCCAGCAGTGACGGAGACGGCCAACAGGCGCAGTATTTT.

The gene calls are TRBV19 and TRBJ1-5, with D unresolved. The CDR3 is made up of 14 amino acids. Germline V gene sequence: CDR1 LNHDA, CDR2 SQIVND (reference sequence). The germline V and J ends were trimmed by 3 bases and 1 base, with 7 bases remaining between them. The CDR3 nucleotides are TGTGCCAGTAGTATGGCGCGGAGCAATCAGCCCCAGCATTTT. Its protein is CASSMARSNQPQHF.

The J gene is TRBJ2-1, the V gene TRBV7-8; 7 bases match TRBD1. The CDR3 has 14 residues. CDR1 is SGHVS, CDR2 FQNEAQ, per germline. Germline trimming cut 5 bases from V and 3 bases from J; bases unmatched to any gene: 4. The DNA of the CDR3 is TGTGCCAGCAGCCTGGGGACAGACTACAATGAGCAGTTCTTC. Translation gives CASSLGTDYNEQFF.

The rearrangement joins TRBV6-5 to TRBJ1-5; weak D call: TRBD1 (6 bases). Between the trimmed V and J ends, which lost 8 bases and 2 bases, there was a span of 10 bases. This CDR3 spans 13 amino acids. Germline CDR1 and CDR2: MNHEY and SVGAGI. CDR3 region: CASQGLGNQPQHF. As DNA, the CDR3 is TGTGCCAGCCAGGGGCTCGGCAATCAGCCCCAGCATTTT.

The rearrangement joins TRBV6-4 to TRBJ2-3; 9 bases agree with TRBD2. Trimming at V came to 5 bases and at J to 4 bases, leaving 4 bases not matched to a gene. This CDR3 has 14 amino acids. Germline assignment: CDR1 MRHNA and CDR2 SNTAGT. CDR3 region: CASSLAGEADTQYF. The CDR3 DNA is TGTGCCAGCAGTTTAGCGGGAGAAGCAGATACGCAGTATTTT.

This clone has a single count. CDR3 amino acids: CASSLRETDTQYF. The CDR3 coding sequence is TGTGCCAGCAGTTTGCGGGAGACAGATACGCAGTATTTT. The chain links TRBV6-1 to TRBJ2-3, with 7 nucleotides matching TRBD2. Losses at the gene ends were 5 bases for V and 3 bases for J; bases not matched to a gene: 2. The CDR3 is 13 residues long. Germline CDR1 is MNHNS and CDR2 is SASEGT.

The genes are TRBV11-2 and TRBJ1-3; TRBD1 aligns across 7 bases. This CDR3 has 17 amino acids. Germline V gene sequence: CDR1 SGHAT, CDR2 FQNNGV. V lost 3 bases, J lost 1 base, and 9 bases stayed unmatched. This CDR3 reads CASSFWTGQRSGNTIYF. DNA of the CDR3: TGTGCCAGCAGCTTTTGGACGGGACAGAGATCTGGAAACACCATATATTTT. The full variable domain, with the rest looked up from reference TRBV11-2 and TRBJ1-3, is EAGVAQSPRYKIIEKRQSVAFWCNPISGHATLYWYQQILGQGPKLLIQFQNNGVVDDSQLPKDRFSAERLKGVDSTLKIQPAKLEDSAVYLCASSFWTGQRSGNTIYFGEGSWLTVV.

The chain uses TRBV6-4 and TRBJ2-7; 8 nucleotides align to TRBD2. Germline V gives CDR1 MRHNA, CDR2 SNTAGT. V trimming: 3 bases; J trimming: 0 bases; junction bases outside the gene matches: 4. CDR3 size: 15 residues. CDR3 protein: CASSEEAGASYEQYF. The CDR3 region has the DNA TGTGCCAGCAGTGAAGAAGCGGGAGCCTCCTACGAGCAGTACTTC.

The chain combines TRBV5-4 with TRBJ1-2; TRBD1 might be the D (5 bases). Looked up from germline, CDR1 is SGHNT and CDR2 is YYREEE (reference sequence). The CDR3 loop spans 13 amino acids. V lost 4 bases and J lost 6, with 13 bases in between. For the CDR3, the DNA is TGTGCCAGCAGCCTCGGGACTGCGAATGGCTACACCTTC. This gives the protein CASSLGTANGYTF.

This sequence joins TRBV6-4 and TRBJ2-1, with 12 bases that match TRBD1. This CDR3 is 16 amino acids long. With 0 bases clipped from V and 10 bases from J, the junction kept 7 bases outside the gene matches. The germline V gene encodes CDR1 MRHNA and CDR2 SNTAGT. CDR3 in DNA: TGTGCCAGCAGTGACTCTCCGGGACAGGGGGCAGGAGAGCAGTTCTTC. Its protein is CASSDSPGQGAGEQFF.

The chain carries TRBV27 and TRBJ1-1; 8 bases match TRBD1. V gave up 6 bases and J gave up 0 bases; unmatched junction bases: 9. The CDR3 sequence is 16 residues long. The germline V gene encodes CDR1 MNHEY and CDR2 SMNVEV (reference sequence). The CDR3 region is CASSYGQGVMNTEAFF. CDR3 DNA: TGTGCCAGCAGCTACGGACAGGGAGTCATGAACACTGAAGCTTTCTTT.

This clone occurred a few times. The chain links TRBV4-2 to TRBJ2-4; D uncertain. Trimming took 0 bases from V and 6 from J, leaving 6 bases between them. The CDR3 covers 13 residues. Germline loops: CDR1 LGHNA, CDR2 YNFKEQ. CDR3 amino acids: CASSQDPGNIQYF. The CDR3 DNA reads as TGTGCCAGCAGCCAAGACCCGGGAAACATTCAGTACTTC.

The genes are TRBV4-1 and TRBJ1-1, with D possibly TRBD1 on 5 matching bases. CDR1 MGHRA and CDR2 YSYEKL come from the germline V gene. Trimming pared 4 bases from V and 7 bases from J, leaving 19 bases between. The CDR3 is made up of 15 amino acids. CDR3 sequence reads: CASSPPGGTGLEAFF. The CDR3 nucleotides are TGCGCCAGCAGCCCCCCCGGCGGGACGGGCCTTGAAGCTTTCTTT.

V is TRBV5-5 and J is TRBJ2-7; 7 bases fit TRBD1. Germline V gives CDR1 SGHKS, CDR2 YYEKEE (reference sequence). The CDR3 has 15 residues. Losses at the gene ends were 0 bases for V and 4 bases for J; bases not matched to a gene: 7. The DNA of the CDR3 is TGTGCCAGCAGCTTGGGAGGGACAGCCCTTTACGAGCAGTACTTC. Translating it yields CASSLGGTALYEQYF. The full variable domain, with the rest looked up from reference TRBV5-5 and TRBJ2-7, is DAGVTQSPTHLIKTRGQQVTLRCSPISGHKSVSWYQQVLGQGPQFIFQYYEKEERGRGNFPDRFSARQFPNYSSELNVNALLLGDSALYLCASSLGGTALYEQYFGPGTRLTVT.